A single sample gave rise to the 14 T cell receptor beta chains below, sequenced in a study of blood T cell repertoires in COVID-19. Produced via immunoSEQ multiplex PCR; TCRdb's table is partial and in-frame only. This table holds under 85,000 clones, around four fifths found once. Specimen: peripheral blood. The receptors here all came from a human donor in a cohort sampled during active COVID-19.

This clone showed up just a few times. The chain recombines TRBV27 with TRBJ2-7; 10 nucleotides match TRBD1. This CDR3 has 18 residues. V lost 5 bases to trimming and J lost 3 bases; unmatched junction nucleotides: 16. Germline V gives CDR1 MNHEY, CDR2 SMNVEV (reference sequence). For the CDR3, the DNA is TGTGCCAGCAGTCCCCTTGGGGTTTGGGACAGGGGAGACTACGAGCAGTACTTC. Its protein is CASSPLGVWDRGDYEQYF.

There are a few counts of this clone. This sequence joins TRBV5-1 and TRBJ1-1; 7 bases match TRBD1. This CDR3 has 14 residues. J was trimmed by 4 bases and V by 4 bases; bases with no gene match: 7. CDR1 is SGHRS and CDR2 is YFSETQ in the germline V gene. The CDR3 sequence: CASSDRQGGTEAFF. For the CDR3, the DNA is TGCGCCAGCAGCGACCGACAGGGTGGCACTGAAGCTTTCTTT.

The chain uses TRBV30 and TRBJ1-5, with a weak D call TRBD1 (6 bases). Trimming removed 5 bases at V and 4 bases at J, with 12 bases between. There are 13 residues in the CDR3. Germline loops: CDR1 GTSNPN, CDR2 SVGIG (reference sequence). The CDR3 protein is CAWAGQTNQPQHF. CDR3 bases: TGTGCCTGGGCAGGACAGACTAATCAGCCCCAGCATTTT.

V usage is TRBV11-2 and J usage is TRBJ2-2, with D maybe TRBD1 (5 bases). V shed 5 bases and J shed 0 bases, with 7 bases lying between them. The germline V gene has CDR1 SGHAT and CDR2 FQNNGV. This CDR3 is built from 14 residues. The CDR3 DNA reads TGTGCCAGCAGCCCGGACACGAACACCGGGGAGCTGTTTTTT. This encodes CASSPDTNTGELFF.

This clone showed up just a few times. This chain joins TRBV7-2 and TRBJ2-5, with TRBD1 as a possible D gene (6 bases). CDR3 length equals 15 residues. Deletions cut 4 bases from V and 2 bases from J, with 14 bases between. Germline V gene lookup returns CDR1 SGHTA and CDR2 FQGNSA. CDR3 DNA sequence: TGTGCCAGCAGCTCTAAGAGACAGGTTCAAGAGACCCAGTACTTC. Encoded protein: CASSSKRQVQETQYF. The full variable domain, with the rest looked up from reference TRBV7-2 and TRBJ2-5, is GAGVSQSPSNKVTEKGKDVELRCDPISGHTALYWYRQSLGQGLEFLIYFQGNSAPDKSGLPSDRFSAERTGGSVSTLTIQRTQQEDSAVYLCASSSKRQVQETQYFGPGTRLLVL.

The chain couples TRBV7-9 to TRBJ1-1; D perhaps matches TRBD1 (5 bases). The V and J ends lost 5 bases and 1 base respectively, with 14 bases between them. This CDR3 has 15 amino acids. Germline V gene sequence: CDR1 SEHNR, CDR2 FQNEAQ (reference sequence). The CDR3 nucleotides read TGTGCCAGCAGCCCCCCCAGGGAGGGGAACACTGAAGCTTTCTTT. Encoded protein: CASSPPREGNTEAFF.

The rearrangement uses TRBV9 and TRBJ2-7; the D gene is possibly TRBD2 (5 bases). CDR1 SGDLS and CDR2 YYNGEE come from the germline V gene. V lost 1 base and J lost 2, with 10 bases in between. The CDR3 spans 14 residues. The DNA of the CDR3 is TGTGCCAGCAGCGTAAATCCGGGGACCTACGAGCAGTACTTC. It translates to CASSVNPGTYEQYF. The full variable domain, completed using reference TRBV9 and TRBJ2-7, is DSGVTQTPKHLITATGQRVTLRCSPRSGDLSVYWYQQSLDQGLQFLIQYYNGEERAKGNILERFSAQQFPDLHSELNLSSLELGDSALYFCASSVNPGTYEQYFGPGTRLTVT.

This chain uses TRBV10-3 with TRBJ2-7; TRBD2 matches 10 bases. The CDR3 is 16 residues long. Trimming cost V 3 bases and J 1 base; bases outside gene matches: 6. Germline-derived CDR1 and CDR2 are ENHRY and SYGVKD. The CDR3 DNA is TGTGCCATCAGTGAATCGGTACTAGCGGGGTCCTACGAGCAGTACTTC. This gives the protein CAISESVLAGSYEQYF.

The chain uses TRBV11-3 and TRBJ2-5, with 7 bases aligning to TRBD1. Trimming removed 3 bases from V and 5 bases from J; junction bases left unmatched: 12. This CDR3 contains 16 residues. Per the germline V gene, CDR1 is SGHNT and CDR2 is YENEEA. Written as DNA, the CDR3 is TGTGCCAGCAGCTTCAAAACAGGGGCTTTGGAGGAGACCCAGTACTTC. It translates to CASSFKTGALEETQYF.

In this sample, this clone turned up a few times. The V call is TRBV5-4, the J call TRBJ1-1; D gene unclear. The V gene's germline CDR1 is SGHNT and CDR2 YYREEE (reference sequence). The CDR3 contains 18 residues. V lost 4 bases, J lost 1 base, and 23 bases lay in between. DNA of the CDR3: TGTGCCAGCAGCGTCCCGTTGATCGGCCTGGGAGGGAACACTGAAGCTTTCTTT. Protein: CASSVPLIGLGGNTEAFF.

This clone was recorded once. J is TRBJ2-6 and V is TRBV27; 8 nucleotides agree with TRBD1. CDR3 length: 15 residues. The J segment lost 2 bases and the V segment lost 4 bases, leaving 1 base of the junction unmatched. Germline V gene lookup returns CDR1 MNHEY and CDR2 SMNVEV (reference sequence). The DNA of the CDR3 is TGTGCCAGCAGTTCGACAGGGGCTGGGGCCAACGTCCTGACTTTC. Protein sequence: CASSSTGAGANVLTF.

The chain employs TRBV5-1 and TRBJ2-2; D possibly corresponds to TRBD2 (6 bases). Trimming shortened V by 4 bases and J by 3 bases, and 10 bases separated the two germline ends. The CDR3 totals 14 residues. Germline V lookup: CDR1 SGHRS, CDR2 YFSETQ. CDR3 sequence reads: CASSPEGYTGELFF. The CDR3 nucleotides read TGCGCCAGCAGCCCGGAGGGCTACACCGGGGAGCTGTTTTTT.

V is TRBV6-5 and J is TRBJ1-2; tentative D call: TRBD1 (6 bases). Germline CDR1 MNHEY, CDR2 SVGAGI. V dropped 0 bases and J dropped 0 bases, with 8 bases sitting between them. This CDR3 spans 15 amino acids. The CDR3 nucleotides are TGTGCCAGCAGTTACTCGCAGGGGTCTAACTATGGCTACACCTTC. Amino acid sequence: CASSYSQGSNYGYTF.

The chain carries TRBV5-4 and TRBJ2-3, with 11 positions matching TRBD2. This CDR3 spans 16 amino acids. Germline CDR1 and CDR2: SGHNT and YYREEE (reference sequence). The V and J ends lost 4 bases and 6 bases, in that order; junction bases with no gene match: 10. CDR3: CASSPASGGPVDTQYF. The CDR3 DNA follows: TGTGCCAGCAGCCCCGCTAGCGGGGGGCCAGTGGATACGCAGTATTTT.